What follows describes a single TCR beta chain. This entry comes from a study of CD8+ T cells in alopecia areata. As to treatment: oral pan-JAK inhibitor, 5-10 mg twice daily. Extraction of RNA preceded its reverse transcription into cDNA, which served as the sequencing template. Sequenced by immunoSEQ multiplex PCR; TCRdb stores in-frame clones only, minus some. The sample carries about 110,000 clones, around three fifths recorded once. The sequencing here drew on CD8+ T cells sorted from blood, taken at week 24, from a patient treated with tofacitinib. The receptor comes from a human donor with alopecia areata.

DNA for the CDR3: TGTGCCAGCAGCGTGCGGGCAGGGACTCAAGAGACCCAGTACTTC. Amino acids: CASSVRAGTQETQYF. V gene TRBV9 combines with J gene TRBJ2-5, with TRBD2 as a possible D gene (6 bases). Germline V gene data show CDR1 as SGDLS and CDR2 as YYNGEE. V was shortened by 2 bases and J by 2 bases, with 13 bases between the two germline ends. This CDR3 contains 15 residues.